The rows below give T cell receptor beta chains drawn from one sample of a study of T cell repertoires in aging, cancer and after chemotherapy. TCRdb re-derived calls from the multiplex PCR reads in MiXCR, one entry per CDR3 protein. The table records some 10,000 distinct CDR3 sequences, 30% to 45% of them present only once. The sample consisted of blood. The receptors shown here come from a human donor in good health. Each CDR3 is given with its conserved first and last residue. The D gene is left open where the match is weak. Size values are once, few and many counts, or a class for expanded clones, and some rows have none.

abundance: once; v_gene: TRBV27; d_gene: TRBD1; len: 14; j_gene: TRBJ1-6; CDR3nt: TGTGCCAGCAGGGGGACAGGGAATAATTCACCCCTCCACTTT; CDR3aa: CASRGTGNNSPLHF
abundance: NA; v_gene: TRBV27; d_gene: NA; len: 13; j_gene: TRBJ2-7; CDR3nt: TGTGCCAGCAGTTTAAACCGGGATATCAGGGGGTACTTC; CDR3aa: CASSLNRDIRGYF
abundance: few; v_gene: TRBV19; d_gene: NA; len: 16; j_gene: TRBJ2-1; CDR3nt: TGTGCCAGTAGTACCCTCCCCGGGGGGCGAAACAATGAGCAGTTCTTC; CDR3aa: CASSTLPGGRNNEQFF
abundance: few; v_gene: TRBV6-5; d_gene: TRBD1; len: 16; j_gene: TRBJ1-1; CDR3nt: TGTGCCAGCAGTACGACGGCGGGACAGCGGAACACTGAAGCTTTCTTT; CDR3aa: CASSTTAGQRNTEAFF
abundance: NA; v_gene: TRBV6-5; d_gene: NA; len: 12; j_gene: TRBJ2-1; CDR3nt: TGTGCCAGCACGGGTAACGGGGATGAGCAGTTCTTC; CDR3aa: CASTGNGDEQFF
abundance: few; v_gene: TRBV19; d_gene: NA; len: 14; j_gene: TRBJ1-1; CDR3nt: TGTGCCAGACTCGGGCCCTACTGGGACACTGAAGCTTTCTTT; CDR3aa: CARLGPYWDTEAFF
abundance: few; v_gene: TRBV6-1; d_gene: TRBD2; len: 19; j_gene: TRBJ2-3; CDR3nt: TGTGCCAGCAATTTTTGGACAAGGGTAGCGGGAGCCCTAGCAGATACGCAGTATTTT; CDR3aa: CASNFWTRVAGALADTQYF
abundance: few; v_gene: TRBV30; d_gene: NA; len: 14; j_gene: TRBJ2-3; CDR3nt: TGTGCCTGGAGTGTAGGTAGTATGGCAGATACGCAGTATTTT; CDR3aa: CAWSVGSMADTQYF
abundance: NA; v_gene: TRBV7-9; d_gene: NA; len: 13; j_gene: TRBJ2-3; CDR3nt: TGTGCCAGCAGCTCCGGACAGTCAGATACGCAGTATTTT; CDR3aa: CASSSGQSDTQYF
abundance: NA; v_gene: TRBV18; d_gene: TRBD2; len: 15; j_gene: TRBJ2-3; CDR3nt: TGTGCCAGCTCACCGACTAGCGCCAACACAGATACGCAGTATTTT; CDR3aa: CASSPTSANTDTQYF
abundance: few; v_gene: TRBV30; d_gene: TRBD1; len: 12; j_gene: TRBJ1-2; CDR3nt: TGTGCCTGGAGCCAGGGGGCCTCTGGCTACACCTTC; CDR3aa: CAWSQGASGYTF
abundance: medium-sized; v_gene: TRBV19; d_gene: NA; len: 15; j_gene: TRBJ2-1; CDR3nt: TGTGCCAGTAGCGTACGCGGGGAGTGGTACAATGAGCAGTTCTTC; CDR3aa: CASSVRGEWYNEQFF
abundance: few; v_gene: TRBV30; d_gene: TRBD2; len: 14; j_gene: TRBJ2-7; CDR3nt: TGTGCCTGGAGCGAGACTAGCGGGAGCAACGAGCAGTACTTC; CDR3aa: CAWSETSGSNEQYF
abundance: NA; v_gene: TRBV11-2; d_gene: NA; len: 16; j_gene: TRBJ2-5; CDR3nt: TGTGCCAGCAGCTTAGAGGGGGGCGGGTTTGGAGAGACCCAGTACTTC; CDR3aa: CASSLEGGGFGETQYF
abundance: NA; v_gene: TRBV12-3/TRBV12-4; d_gene: TRBD2; len: 15; j_gene: TRBJ2-5; CDR3nt: TGTGCCAGCAGTTTACGGTGGACTAGAGGGGAGACCCAGTACTTC; CDR3aa: CASSLRWTRGETQYF
abundance: medium-sized; v_gene: TRBV29-1; d_gene: NA; len: 16; j_gene: TRBJ1-4; CDR3nt: TGCAGCGTTGATCCCAAGGGGCAGGGACCAGTTGAAAAACTGTTTTTT; CDR3aa: CSVDPKGQGPVEKLFF
abundance: NA; v_gene: TRBV19; d_gene: TRBD1; len: 15; j_gene: TRBJ1-4; CDR3nt: TGTGCCAGTAGTACTACCGGGACAGGGTCCAAAAAACTGTTTTTT; CDR3aa: CASSTTGTGSKKLFF
abundance: NA; v_gene: TRBV19; d_gene: NA; len: 14; j_gene: TRBJ1-2; CDR3nt: TGTGCCTCAATTGAGACTTCCCCCTTCTATGGCTACACGTTC; CDR3aa: CASIETSPFYGYTF
abundance: NA; v_gene: TRBV6-1; d_gene: NA; len: 13; j_gene: TRBJ1-5; CDR3nt: TGTGCCAGCAGTGGGCAGATCAATCAGCCCCAGCATTTT; CDR3aa: CASSGQINQPQHF
abundance: few; v_gene: TRBV5-4; d_gene: NA; len: 12; j_gene: TRBJ1-2; CDR3nt: TGTGCCAGCAGCTTGGATGACTATGGCTACACCTTC; CDR3aa: CASSLDDYGYTF
abundance: NA; v_gene: TRBV6-2/TRBV6-3; d_gene: NA; len: 16; j_gene: TRBJ2-1; CDR3nt: TGTGCCAGCAGTTATCTTGTAACTACCGGGGTCAATGAGCAGTTCTTC; CDR3aa: CASSYLVTTGVNEQFF
abundance: NA; v_gene: TRBV30; d_gene: NA; len: 14; j_gene: TRBJ1-6; CDR3nt: TGTGCCTGGGGGTACCGGGAATATAATTCACCCCTCCACTTT; CDR3aa: CAWGYREYNSPLHF
abundance: NA; v_gene: TRBV11-1; d_gene: NA; len: 16; j_gene: TRBJ2-7; CDR3nt: TGTGCCAGCAGCTTCGGACGACGGCCGGCGGGCTACGAGCAGTACTTC; CDR3aa: CASSFGRRPAGYEQYF
abundance: once; v_gene: TRBV7-9; d_gene: NA; len: 12; j_gene: TRBJ2-7; CDR3nt: TGTGCCAGCAGCTTTGGTTCGGTTGGGCAGTACTTC; CDR3aa: CASSFGSVGQYF
abundance: NA; v_gene: TRBV6-5; d_gene: TRBD1; len: 15; j_gene: TRBJ1-4; CDR3nt: TGTGCCAGCAGCCCACAGGGGGCGGGGAATGAAAAACTGTTTTTT; CDR3aa: CASSPQGAGNEKLFF
abundance: NA; v_gene: TRBV5-1; d_gene: TRBD1; len: 15; j_gene: TRBJ2-3; CDR3nt: TGCGCCAGCAGCTCCCGGGACAGCTACACAGATACGCAGTATTTT; CDR3aa: CASSSRDSYTDTQYF
abundance: NA; v_gene: TRBV5-4; d_gene: NA; len: 12; j_gene: TRBJ2-5; CDR3nt: TGTGCCAGCAGCGGTCAGGGGGAGACCCAGTACTTC; CDR3aa: CASSGQGETQYF
abundance: NA; v_gene: TRBV6-1; d_gene: TRBD2; len: 16; j_gene: TRBJ2-1; CDR3nt: TGTGCCAGCAGTGATCAAGCGGGAGTGGGCTACAATGAGCAGTTCTTC; CDR3aa: CASSDQAGVGYNEQFF
abundance: NA; v_gene: TRBV5-4; d_gene: TRBD2; len: 16; j_gene: TRBJ2-1; CDR3nt: TGTGCCAGCAACTTTACTAGCGGGCGCGCGGGCAATGAGCAGTTCTTC; CDR3aa: CASNFTSGRAGNEQFF
abundance: NA; v_gene: TRBV6-1; d_gene: TRBD2; len: 15; j_gene: TRBJ2-7; CDR3nt: TGTGCCAGCAGCCCCGGACTAGCAGACTCCTACGAGCAGTACTTC; CDR3aa: CASSPGLADSYEQYF
abundance: NA; v_gene: TRBV6-1; d_gene: TRBD2; len: 18; j_gene: TRBJ2-1; CDR3nt: TGTGCCAGCAGTGTGACTAGCGGGAGGGCCAGGCGATACAATGAGCAGTTCTTC; CDR3aa: CASSVTSGRARRYNEQFF
abundance: NA; v_gene: TRBV5-1; d_gene: NA; len: 13; j_gene: TRBJ2-3; CDR3nt: TGCGCCAGCGAGAACGGGGGTACAGATACGCAGTATTTT; CDR3aa: CASENGGTDTQYF
abundance: NA; v_gene: TRBV5-6; d_gene: NA; len: 15; j_gene: TRBJ1-2; CDR3nt: TGTGCCAGCAGCCTCGCAGGGATAGCTAACTATGGCTACACCTTC; CDR3aa: CASSLAGIANYGYTF
abundance: NA; v_gene: TRBV12-3/TRBV12-4; d_gene: NA; len: 12; j_gene: TRBJ2-1; CDR3nt: TGTGCCATCAGTGACCTCGCAGATGAGCAGTTCTTC; CDR3aa: CAISDLADEQFF
abundance: NA; v_gene: TRBV6-1; d_gene: NA; len: 15; j_gene: TRBJ2-3; CDR3nt: TGTGCCAGCAGTGAAGCAGACTACCTGGGGGATACGCAGTATTTT; CDR3aa: CASSEADYLGDTQYF
abundance: NA; v_gene: TRBV12-3/TRBV12-4; d_gene: NA; len: 12; j_gene: TRBJ1-5; CDR3nt: TGTGCCAGCAGCCCCGAGGAAAAGCCCCAGCATTTT; CDR3aa: CASSPEEKPQHF
abundance: few; v_gene: TRBV5-3; d_gene: NA; len: 17; j_gene: TRBJ2-3; CDR3nt: TGTGCCAGAAGCCAAGGACCCCACCTCCCCCTCACAGATACGCAGTATTTT; CDR3aa: CARSQGPHLPLTDTQYF
abundance: NA; v_gene: TRBV27; d_gene: TRBD2; len: 15; j_gene: TRBJ2-1; CDR3nt: TGTGCCAGCAGTTCGCCGGGACTAGCGGGAAGTGAGCAGTTCTTC; CDR3aa: CASSSPGLAGSEQFF
abundance: NA; v_gene: TRBV5-4; d_gene: NA; len: 14; j_gene: TRBJ1-6; CDR3nt: TGTGCCAGCAGCTCGGACGGCTATAATTCACCCCTCCACTTT; CDR3aa: CASSSDGYNSPLHF
abundance: NA; v_gene: TRBV6-5; d_gene: TRBD2; len: 16; j_gene: TRBJ2-2; CDR3nt: TGTGCCAGCAGTTGCGCGGGGGGCGCGGGCACCGGGGAGCTGTTTTTT; CDR3aa: CASSCAGGAGTGELFF
abundance: NA; v_gene: TRBV13; d_gene: NA; len: 16; j_gene: TRBJ2-1; CDR3nt: TGTGCCAGCAGCTTGAGGACGAGCCCGTACTACAATGAGCAGTTCTTC; CDR3aa: CASSLRTSPYYNEQFF
abundance: medium-sized; v_gene: TRBV6-5; d_gene: NA; len: 14; j_gene: TRBJ2-3; CDR3nt: TGTGCCAGCAGTCAAGTTCTGAGCACAGATACGCAGTATTTT; CDR3aa: CASSQVLSTDTQYF
abundance: NA; v_gene: TRBV7-9; d_gene: TRBD2; len: 17; j_gene: TRBJ2-3; CDR3nt: TGTGCCAGCAGCTTTAGTCGGACTAGCGGGAGGTCAGATACGCAGTATTTT; CDR3aa: CASSFSRTSGRSDTQYF
abundance: medium-sized; v_gene: TRBV29-1; d_gene: NA; len: 13; j_gene: TRBJ1-1; CDR3nt: TGCAGCGTTGAAACAGCGTCGAACACTGAAGCTTTCTTT; CDR3aa: CSVETASNTEAFF
abundance: NA; v_gene: TRBV6-5; d_gene: NA; len: 12; j_gene: TRBJ2-2; CDR3nt: TGTGCCAGCAGCCAGGGTGCAGGGGAGCTGTTTTTT; CDR3aa: CASSQGAGELFF
abundance: NA; v_gene: TRBV27; d_gene: TRBD1; len: 14; j_gene: TRBJ2-7; CDR3nt: TGTGCCAGCAGTTCGGGACAGACCTCCTACGAGCAGTACTTC; CDR3aa: CASSSGQTSYEQYF
abundance: NA; v_gene: TRBV5-6; d_gene: TRBD2; len: 17; j_gene: TRBJ2-2; CDR3nt: TGTGCCAGCAGCTCGGGACTAGCGGGCCCGAACACCGGGGAGCTGTTTTTT; CDR3aa: CASSSGLAGPNTGELFF
abundance: NA; v_gene: TRBV15; d_gene: NA; len: 14; j_gene: TRBJ1-4; CDR3nt: TGTGCCACCAGCAGCATGGGGGCCGGGGAAAAACTGTTTTTT; CDR3aa: CATSSMGAGEKLFF
abundance: NA; v_gene: TRBV12-3/TRBV12-4; d_gene: TRBD2; len: 13; j_gene: TRBJ2-1; CDR3nt: TGTGCCAGCAGCCCCGGACTAGTTAGTGAGCAGTTCTTC; CDR3aa: CASSPGLVSEQFF
abundance: few; v_gene: TRBV18; d_gene: NA; len: 14; j_gene: TRBJ1-1; CDR3nt: TGTGCCAGCTCACCTAATTTGGGAGACACTGAAGCTTTCTTT; CDR3aa: CASSPNLGDTEAFF
abundance: few; v_gene: TRBV6-5; d_gene: NA; len: 17; j_gene: TRBJ2-4; CDR3nt: TGTGCCAGCAGTTACTCGCAGGTAGCTTTAGCCAAAAACATTCAGTACTTC; CDR3aa: CASSYSQVALAKNIQYF
abundance: medium-sized; v_gene: TRBV19; d_gene: TRBD2; len: 16; j_gene: TRBJ2-3; CDR3nt: TGTGCCAGTAGTCTCCCCGGGACTAGCGGGAGTGTTACGCAGTATTTT; CDR3aa: CASSLPGTSGSVTQYF
abundance: medium-sized; v_gene: TRBV19; d_gene: NA; len: 11; j_gene: TRBJ2-3; CDR3nt: TGTGCCAGTAGAAGAGCGGATACGCAGTATTTT; CDR3aa: CASRRADTQYF
abundance: NA; v_gene: TRBV6-5; d_gene: NA; len: 13; j_gene: TRBJ1-2; CDR3nt: TGTGCCAGCAGTTCGGGCCCATTGAGGGGCTACACCTTC; CDR3aa: CASSSGPLRGYTF
abundance: few; v_gene: TRBV27; d_gene: NA; len: 14; j_gene: TRBJ2-1; CDR3nt: TGTGCCAGCAGTTTGTATACAGAGTACAATGAGCAGTTCTTC; CDR3aa: CASSLYTEYNEQFF
abundance: medium-sized; v_gene: TRBV6-5; d_gene: NA; len: 12; j_gene: TRBJ2-3; CDR3nt: TGTGCCAGCAGTTGCCCCCCGGATACGCAGTATTTT; CDR3aa: CASSCPPDTQYF
abundance: NA; v_gene: TRBV7-2; d_gene: NA; len: 13; j_gene: TRBJ2-3; CDR3nt: TGTGCCAGCAGCTTAAGGACCTACGATACGCAGTATTTT; CDR3aa: CASSLRTYDTQYF